Shown below are 4 T cell receptor beta chains from a single sample sequenced in a study of T cells in localized non-small cell lung cancer. The data were produced by immunoSEQ multiplex PCR, yet TCRdb's version contains in-frame clones alone and is incomplete. Seen here are around 78,000 clones, around 81% observed once, and the top ten hold 8% to 10%. Sequenced material: peripheral blood, taken before any cancer treatment. The receptors shown here come from a female donor older than 55 with stage I lung adenocarcinoma.

The rearrangement links TRBV6-1 to TRBJ2-7; weak D call: TRBD1 (5 bases). The CDR3 loop spans 15 amino acids. Per the germline V gene, CDR1 is MNHNS and CDR2 is SASEGT. Trimming shortened V by 6 bases and J by 0 bases, and 15 bases separated the two germline ends. The CDR3 nucleotides are TGTGCCAGCAGATTGATGGTGGGGCCCTCCTACGAGCAGTACTTC. It codes for CASRLMVGPSYEQYF.

The rearrangement links TRBV29-1 to TRBJ2-2, with D possibly TRBD1 on 6 matching bases. The CDR3 runs 15 residues. Germline CDR1 reads SQVTM; CDR2 reads ANQGSEA. The ends were cut back, 8 bases at V and 6 bases at J, with 22 bases in the middle. The CDR3 reads CSYRQGTLGAGELFF. As DNA, the CDR3 is TGCAGCTATCGGCAGGGGACGCTTGGGGCCGGGGAGCTGTTTTTT.

The CDR3 reads CASSSSGQNYEQYF. Here the CDR3 DNA reads TGCGCCAGCAGCTCCTCGGGACAGAACTACGAGCAGTACTTC. The chain is built from TRBV5-1 and TRBJ2-7; 7 bases are shared with TRBD1. The CDR3 is 14 amino acids. V gave up 3 bases and J gave up 3 bases; unmatched junction bases: 6. Germline CDR1 is SGHRS and CDR2 is YFSETQ.

The V gene is TRBV10-3, the J gene TRBJ1-1; 7 positions match TRBD1. This CDR3 comprises 12 residues. The germline gives CDR1 ENHRY, CDR2 SYGVKD. J gave up 9 bases and V 5 bases, and 6 bases lay outside the gene matches. The CDR3 bases are TGTGCCATCAGTAGGGACAGCGATAAAGCTTTCTTT. This sequence encodes CAISRDSDKAFF.